This T cell receptor beta chain stems from a study of cytomegalovirus exposure and HLA in healthy donors. Study-level findings and limits: A few CMV-associated chains were confirmed in vitro to be specific for CMV antigens. Reportedly, diagnosis of cytomegalovirus status by the classifier showed high specificity and sensitivity. TCR beta chains numbering more than 150 were designated cytomegalovirus-associated.

CDR3 length: 15 residues. V trimming: 4 bases; J trimming: 3 bases; junction bases outside the gene matches: 5. The germline V gene has CDR1 MNHNS and CDR2 SASEGT. Sequenced by immunoSEQ multiplex PCR; TCRdb stores in-frame clones only, minus some. The table includes tens of thousands of clones, about 94% detected once. On this clone itself: What it binds is not known.

The rearrangement links TRBV6-1 to TRBJ1-3, with TRBD1 matching over 8 bases. Source material: PBMCs. This clonotype was sampled from a young woman in good health and CMV-seropositive. The CDR3 spells CASSVGQGGGNTIYF. Written as DNA, the CDR3 is TGTGCCAGCAGTGTTGGACAGGGTGGTGGAAACACCATATATTTT.